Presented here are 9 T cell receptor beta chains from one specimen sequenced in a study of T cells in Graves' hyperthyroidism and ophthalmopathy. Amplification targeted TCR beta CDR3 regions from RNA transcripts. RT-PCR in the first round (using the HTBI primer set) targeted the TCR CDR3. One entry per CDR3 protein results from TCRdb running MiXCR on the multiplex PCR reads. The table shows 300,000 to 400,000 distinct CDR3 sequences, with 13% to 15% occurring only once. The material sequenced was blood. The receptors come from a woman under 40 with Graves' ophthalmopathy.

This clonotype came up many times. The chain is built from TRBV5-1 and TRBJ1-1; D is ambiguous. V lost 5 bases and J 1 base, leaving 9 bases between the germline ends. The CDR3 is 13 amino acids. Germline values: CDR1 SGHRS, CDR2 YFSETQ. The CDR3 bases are TGCGCCAGCAGACGGGGAAAGAACACTGAAGCTTTCTTT. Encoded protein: CASRRGKNTEAFF.

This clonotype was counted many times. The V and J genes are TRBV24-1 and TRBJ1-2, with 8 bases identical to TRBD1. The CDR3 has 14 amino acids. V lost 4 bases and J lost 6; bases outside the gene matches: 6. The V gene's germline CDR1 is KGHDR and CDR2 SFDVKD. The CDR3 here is CATSDHGQGDGYTF. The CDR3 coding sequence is TGTGCCACCAGTGACCACGGACAGGGAGATGGCTACACCTTC.

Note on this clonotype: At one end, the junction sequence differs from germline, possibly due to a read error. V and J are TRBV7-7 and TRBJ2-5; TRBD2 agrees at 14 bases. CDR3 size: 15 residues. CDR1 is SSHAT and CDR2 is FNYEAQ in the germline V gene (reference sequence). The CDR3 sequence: CASSGTSGGRGTQYF. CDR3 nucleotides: TGTGCTAGCAGCGGGACTAGCGGGGGCCGGGGGACCCAGTATTTC.

The DNA for the CDR3 is TGTGCCAGCAGTTCACTCGGACAGAACTACGAGCAGTACTTC. Translated, it gives CASSSLGQNYEQYF. The chain joins TRBV12-3 or TRBV12-4 to TRBJ2-7; perhaps TRBD1 as D (6 bases). Trimming left V 4 bases short and J 3 bases short, with 13 bases between. The CDR3 length is 14 residues.

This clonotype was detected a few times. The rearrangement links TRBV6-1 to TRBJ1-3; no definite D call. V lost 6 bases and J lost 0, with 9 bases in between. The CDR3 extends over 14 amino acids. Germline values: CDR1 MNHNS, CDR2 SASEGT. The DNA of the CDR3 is TGTGCCAGCAGATACAGCACCTCTGGAAACACCATATATTTT. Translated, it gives CASRYSTSGNTIYF.

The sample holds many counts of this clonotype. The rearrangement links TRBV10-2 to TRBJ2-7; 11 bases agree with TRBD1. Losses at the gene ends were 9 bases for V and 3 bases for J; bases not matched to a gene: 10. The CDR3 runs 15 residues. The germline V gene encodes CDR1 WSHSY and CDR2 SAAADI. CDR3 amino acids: CASNVGQGANYEQYF. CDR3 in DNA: TGCGCCAGTAATGTCGGACAGGGGGCGAACTACGAGCAGTACTTC.

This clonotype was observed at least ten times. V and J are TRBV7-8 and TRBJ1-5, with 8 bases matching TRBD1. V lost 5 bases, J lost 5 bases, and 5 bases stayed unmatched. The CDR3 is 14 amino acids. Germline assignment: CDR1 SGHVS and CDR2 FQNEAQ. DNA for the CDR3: TGTGCCAGCAGCGGAGACAGGGGATATCAGCCCCAGCATTTT. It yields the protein CASSGDRGYQPQHF.

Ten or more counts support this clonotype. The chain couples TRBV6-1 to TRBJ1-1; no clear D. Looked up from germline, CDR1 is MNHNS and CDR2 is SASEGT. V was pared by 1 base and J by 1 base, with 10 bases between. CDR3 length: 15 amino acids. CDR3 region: CASSEGLSWNTEAFF. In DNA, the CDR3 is TGTGCCAGCAGTGAAGGGCTATCCTGGAACACTGAAGCTTTCTTT.

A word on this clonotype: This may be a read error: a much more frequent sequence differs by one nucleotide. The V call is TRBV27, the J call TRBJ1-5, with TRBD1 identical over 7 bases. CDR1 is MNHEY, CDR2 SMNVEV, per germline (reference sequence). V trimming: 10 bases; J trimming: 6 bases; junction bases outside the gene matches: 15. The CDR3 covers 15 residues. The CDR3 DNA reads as TGTGCCAACAGATGGACAGGCGGATCCTTTCAGCCCCAGCATTTT. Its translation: CANRWTGGSFQPQHF.